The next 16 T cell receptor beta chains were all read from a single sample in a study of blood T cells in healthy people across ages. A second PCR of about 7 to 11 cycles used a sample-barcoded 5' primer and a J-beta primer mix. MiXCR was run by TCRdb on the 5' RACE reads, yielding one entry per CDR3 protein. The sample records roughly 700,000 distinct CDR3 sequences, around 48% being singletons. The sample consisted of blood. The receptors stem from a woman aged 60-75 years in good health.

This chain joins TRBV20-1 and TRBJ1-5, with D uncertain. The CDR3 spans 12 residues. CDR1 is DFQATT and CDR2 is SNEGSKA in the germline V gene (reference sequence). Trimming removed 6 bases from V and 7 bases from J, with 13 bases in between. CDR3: CSALVGVQPQHF. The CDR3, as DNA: TGCAGTGCCCTCGTTGGTGTGCAGCCCCAGCATTTT.

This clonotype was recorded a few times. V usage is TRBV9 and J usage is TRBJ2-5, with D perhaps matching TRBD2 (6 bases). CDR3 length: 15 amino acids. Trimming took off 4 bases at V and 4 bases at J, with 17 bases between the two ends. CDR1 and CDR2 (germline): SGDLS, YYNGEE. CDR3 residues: CASSPWRGRIETQYF. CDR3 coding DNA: TGTGCCAGCAGCCCCTGGAGAGGGAGGATAGAGACCCAGTACTTC.

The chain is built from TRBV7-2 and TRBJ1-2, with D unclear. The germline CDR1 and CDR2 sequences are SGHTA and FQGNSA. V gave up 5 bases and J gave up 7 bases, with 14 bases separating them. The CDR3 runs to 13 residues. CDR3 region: CASSSPGSLGYTF. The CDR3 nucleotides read TGTGCCAGCAGCAGCCCGGGGTCCCTTGGCTACACCTTC.

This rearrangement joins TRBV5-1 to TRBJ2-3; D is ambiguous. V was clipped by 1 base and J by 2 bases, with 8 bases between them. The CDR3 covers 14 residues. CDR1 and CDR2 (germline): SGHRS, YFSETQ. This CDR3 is CASSLTPLTDTQYF. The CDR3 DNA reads TGCGCCAGCAGCTTGACACCGCTCACAGATACGCAGTATTTT.

The CDR3 DNA sequence: TGTGCCACCAGCAGGGACAGGGGTTTCTACAATGAGCAGTTCTTC. This sequence encodes CATSRDRGFYNEQFF. This chain uses TRBV15 with TRBJ2-1, with TRBD1 identical over 9 bases. Per germline, CDR1 LNHNV and CDR2 YYDKDF (reference sequence). The CDR3 is 15 residues long. Trimming removed 3 bases from V and 3 bases from J; junction bases left unmatched: 3. Full variable domain (remainder filled in from reference TRBV15 and TRBJ2-1): DAMVIQNPRYQVTQFGKPVTLSCSQTLNHNVMYWYQQKSSQAPKLLFHYYDKDFNNEADTPDNFQSRRPNTSFCFLDIRSPGLGDTAMYLCATSRDRGFYNEQFFGPGTRLTVL.

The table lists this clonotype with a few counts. CDR3 bases: TGTGCCAGCAGTGAACGACGGGATCGGGAGACCCAGTACTTC. It is translated as CASSERRDRETQYF. The J gene is TRBJ2-5, the V gene TRBV6-1, with D possibly being TRBD2 (5 bases). This CDR3 region has 14 residues. Germline V gene sequence: CDR1 MNHNS, CDR2 SASEGT. V lost 2 bases and J 5 bases, leaving 12 bases between the germline ends.

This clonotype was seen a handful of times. CDR3: CASSRGDRVFNEQFF. The CDR3 DNA sequence: TGTGCCAGCAGCCGCGGGGACAGGGTTTTCAATGAGCAGTTCTTC. V and J are TRBV28 and TRBJ2-1; 9 nucleotides align to TRBD1. The CDR3 sequence is 15 residues long. V dropped 6 bases and J dropped 6; count of bases not matched to a gene: 9. From germline, CDR1 is MDHEN and CDR2 SYDVKM.

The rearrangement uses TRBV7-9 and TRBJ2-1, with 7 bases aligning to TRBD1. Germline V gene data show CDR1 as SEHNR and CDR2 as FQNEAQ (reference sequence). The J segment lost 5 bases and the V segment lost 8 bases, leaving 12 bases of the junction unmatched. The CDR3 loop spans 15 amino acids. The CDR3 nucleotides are TGTGCCAGCGGCTCGACAGGGTTGGGGGACAATGAGCAGTTCTTC. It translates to CASGSTGLGDNEQFF.

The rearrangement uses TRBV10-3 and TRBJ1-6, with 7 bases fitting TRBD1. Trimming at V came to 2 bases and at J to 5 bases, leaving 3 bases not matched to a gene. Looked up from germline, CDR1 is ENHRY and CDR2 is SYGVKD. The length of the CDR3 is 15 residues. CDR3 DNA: TGTGCCATCAGTGAGGGGGGACAGCATAATTCACCCCTCCACTTT. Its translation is CAISEGGQHNSPLHF.

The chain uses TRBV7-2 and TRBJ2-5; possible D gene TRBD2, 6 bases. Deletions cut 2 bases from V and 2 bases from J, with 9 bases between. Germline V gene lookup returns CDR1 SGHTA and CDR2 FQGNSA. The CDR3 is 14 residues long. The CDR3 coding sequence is TGTGCCAGCAGCTTACAAAGCGGGCAAGAGACCCAGTACTTC. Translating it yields CASSLQSGQETQYF.

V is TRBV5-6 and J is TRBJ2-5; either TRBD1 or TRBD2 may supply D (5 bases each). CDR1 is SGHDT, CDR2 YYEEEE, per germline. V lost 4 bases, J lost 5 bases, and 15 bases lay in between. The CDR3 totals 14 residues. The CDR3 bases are TGTGCCAGCAGCCTCGGGGCAGGGATGGAGACCCAGTACTTC. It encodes CASSLGAGMETQYF.

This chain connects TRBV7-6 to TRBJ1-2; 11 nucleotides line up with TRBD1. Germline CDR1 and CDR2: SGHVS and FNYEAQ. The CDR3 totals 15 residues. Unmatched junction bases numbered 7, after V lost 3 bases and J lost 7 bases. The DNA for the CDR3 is TGTGCCAGCAGCTTTAGGACAGGGGGCAAAGTTGGCTACACCTTC. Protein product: CASSFRTGGKVGYTF.

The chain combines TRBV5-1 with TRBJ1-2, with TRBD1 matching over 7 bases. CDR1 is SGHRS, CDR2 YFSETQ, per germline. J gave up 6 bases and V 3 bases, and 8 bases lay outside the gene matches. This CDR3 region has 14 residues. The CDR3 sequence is CASSSQTGTNGYTF. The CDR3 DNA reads TGCGCCAGCAGCTCCCAGACAGGGACAAATGGCTACACCTTC.

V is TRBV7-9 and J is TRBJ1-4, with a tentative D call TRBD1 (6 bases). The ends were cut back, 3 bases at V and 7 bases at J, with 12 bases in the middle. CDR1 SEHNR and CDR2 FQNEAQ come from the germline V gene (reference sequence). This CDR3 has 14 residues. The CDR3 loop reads CASSFTGAGEKLFF. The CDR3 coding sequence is TGTGCCAGCAGCTTTACGGGGGCTGGTGAAAAACTGTTTTTT.

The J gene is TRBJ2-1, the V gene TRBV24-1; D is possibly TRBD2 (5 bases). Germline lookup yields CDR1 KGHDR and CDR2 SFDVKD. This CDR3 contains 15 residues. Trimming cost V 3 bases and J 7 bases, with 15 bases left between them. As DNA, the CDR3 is TGTGCCACCAGTGATCCTCGTTCTAGCCCGAATGAGCAGTTCTTC. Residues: CATSDPRSSPNEQFF.

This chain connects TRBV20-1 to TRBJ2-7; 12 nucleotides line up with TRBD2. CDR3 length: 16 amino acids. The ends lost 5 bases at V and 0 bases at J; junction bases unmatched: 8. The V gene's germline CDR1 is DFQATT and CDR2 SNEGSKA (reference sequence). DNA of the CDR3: TGCAGTGCTTCGCGCGGACTAGCGGGAAGCTCCTACGAGCAGTACTTC. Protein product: CSASRGLAGSSYEQYF.